This is a list of T cell receptor beta chains from one sample in a study of blood T cell repertoires in COVID-19. TCRdb's table, derived via immunoSEQ multiplex PCR, lists solely in-frame clones and lacks some. In the table there are about 68,000 clones, roughly nine tenths of which are singletons. Sample: peripheral blood. Receptor source: a woman aged 45-65 years with COVID-19, enrolled during active disease. The CDR3 runs from the conserved cysteine through the conserved F or W. D genes are given only for firm matches. The size field is filled for only some rows; it gives once, few, many or a size class.

NA,NA,TRBV2,TRBJ1-4,CASRRNMRDEKLFF,TGTGCCAGCAGACGGAATATGAGGGATGAAAAACTGTTTTTT
TRBD2,once,TRBV6-5,TRBJ2-3,CASTTAGERNTQYF,TGTGCCAGCACCACGGCGGGGGAGCGAAATACGCAGTATTTT
TRBD1,NA,TRBV11-2,TRBJ2-7,CASSPLRGQVYEQYF,TGTGCCAGCAGCCCCCTGCGGGGACAGGTCTACGAGCAGTACTTC
NA,NA,TRBV4-1,TRBJ1-1,CASSQPTAGKNTEAFF,TGCGCCAGCAGCCAACCTACCGCGGGGAAGAACACTGAAGCTTTCTTT
NA,NA,TRBV6-5,TRBJ1-5,CASSPSGVSNQPQHF,TGTGCCAGCAGTCCCTCGGGAGTGAGCAATCAGCCCCAGCATTTT
NA,once,TRBV19,TRBJ1-2,CASSIAQFNYGYTF,TGTGCCAGTAGTATAGCCCAGTTTAACTATGGCTACACCTTC
TRBD1,once,TRBV9,TRBJ2-3,CASSLGQGSTDTQYF,TGTGCCAGCAGCTTAGGACAGGGGTCAACAGATACGCAGTATTTT
NA,NA,TRBV18,TRBJ2-1,CASSRGNEQFF,TGTGCCAGCTCCCGGGGTAATGAGCAGTTCTTC
NA,NA,TRBV5-1,TRBJ2-3,CASSSGFSDGYF,TGCGCCAGCAGCTCCGGGTTTAGCGACGGGTATTTT
NA,few,TRBV9,TRBJ2-1,CASSVHRPIEQFF,TGTGCCAGCAGCGTTCACAGACCTATAGAGCAGTTCTTC
NA,NA,TRBV6-5,TRBJ2-1,CASSWIGTRDLNEQFF,TGTGCCAGCAGTTGGATAGGGACTCGGGACCTCAATGAGCAGTTCTTC
NA,NA,TRBV5-3,TRBJ2-7,CARSLFAQRNSYEQYF,TGTGCCAGAAGCTTGTTTGCACAGCGGAACTCCTACGAGCAGTACTTC
NA,NA,TRBV20-1,TRBJ1-5,CSASQTVNQPQHF,TGCAGTGCTAGTCAGACAGTGAATCAGCCCCAGCATTTT
TRBD2,once,TRBV4-3,TRBJ2-3,CASSQQGLAGGGTDTQYF,TGCGCCAGCAGCCAACAGGGACTAGCGGGAGGTGGGACAGATACGCAGTATTTT
NA,NA,TRBV25-1,TRBJ1-2,CASSAGGDNYGYTF,TGTGCCAGCAGTGCCGGGGGAGATAACTATGGCTACACCTTC
TRBD2,NA,TRBV6-6,TRBJ2-1,CASSPGTSGSEQFF,TGTGCCAGCAGTCCCGGGACTAGCGGAAGTGAGCAGTTCTTC
TRBD1,once,TRBV2,TRBJ2-7,CASSQIGQGYEQYF,TGTGCCAGCAGTCAAATCGGACAGGGCTACGAGCAGTACTTC
NA,NA,TRBV30,TRBJ1-1,CAWSALGGANTEAFF,TGTGCCTGGAGTGCTCTAGGGGGGGCGAACACTGAAGCTTTCTTT